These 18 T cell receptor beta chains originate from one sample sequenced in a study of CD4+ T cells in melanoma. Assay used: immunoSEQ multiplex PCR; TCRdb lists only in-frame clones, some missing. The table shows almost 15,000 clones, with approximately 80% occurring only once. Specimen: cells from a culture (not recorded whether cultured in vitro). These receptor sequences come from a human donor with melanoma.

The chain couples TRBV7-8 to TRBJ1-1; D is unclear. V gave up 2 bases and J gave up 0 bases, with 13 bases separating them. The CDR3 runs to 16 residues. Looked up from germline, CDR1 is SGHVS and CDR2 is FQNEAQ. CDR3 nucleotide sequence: TGTGCCAGCAGCTTATCTCAGGCGAGAATGAACACTGAAGCTTTCTTT. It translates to CASSLSQARMNTEAFF.

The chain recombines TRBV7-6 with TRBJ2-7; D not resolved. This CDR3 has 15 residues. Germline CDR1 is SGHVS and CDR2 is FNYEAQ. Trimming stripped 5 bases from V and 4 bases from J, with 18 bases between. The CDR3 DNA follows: TGTGCCAGCAGCCCTCGGTGGAAGGGTGGATACGAGCAGTACTTC. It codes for CASSPRWKGGYEQYF.

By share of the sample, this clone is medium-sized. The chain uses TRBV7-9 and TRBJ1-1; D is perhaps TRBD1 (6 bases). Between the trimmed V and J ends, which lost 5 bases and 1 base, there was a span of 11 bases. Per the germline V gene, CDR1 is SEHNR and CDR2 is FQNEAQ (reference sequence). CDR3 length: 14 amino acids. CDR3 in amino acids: CASSPKTGNTEAFF. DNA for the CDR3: TGTGCCAGCAGCCCAAAGACAGGGAACACTGAAGCTTTCTTT. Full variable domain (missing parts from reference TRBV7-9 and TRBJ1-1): DTGVSQNPRHKITKRGQNVTFRCDPISEHNRLYWYRQTLGQGPEFLTYFQNEAQLEKSRLLSDRFSAERPKGSFSTLEIQRTEQGDSAMYLCASSPKTGNTEAFFGQGTRLTVV.

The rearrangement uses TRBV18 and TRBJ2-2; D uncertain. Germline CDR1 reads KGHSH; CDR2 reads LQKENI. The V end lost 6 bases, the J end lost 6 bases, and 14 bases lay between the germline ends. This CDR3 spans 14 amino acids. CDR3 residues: CASSLQASAGELFF. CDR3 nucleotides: TGTGCCAGCTCGCTCCAAGCGAGCGCCGGGGAGCTGTTTTTT.

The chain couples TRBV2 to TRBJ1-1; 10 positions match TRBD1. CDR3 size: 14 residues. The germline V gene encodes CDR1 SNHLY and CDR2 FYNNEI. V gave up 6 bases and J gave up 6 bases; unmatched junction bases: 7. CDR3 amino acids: CASSPEGQGAEAFF. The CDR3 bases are TGTGCCAGCAGCCCTGAAGGACAGGGGGCTGAAGCTTTCTTT.

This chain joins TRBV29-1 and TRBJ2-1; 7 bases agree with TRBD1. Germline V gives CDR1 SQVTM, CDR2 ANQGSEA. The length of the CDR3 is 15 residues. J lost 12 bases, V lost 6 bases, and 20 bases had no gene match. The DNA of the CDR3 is TGCAGCGTGGCGACCCCCCGGCAGGGGGTCATGGGGCAGTTCTTC. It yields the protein CSVATPRQGVMGQFF.

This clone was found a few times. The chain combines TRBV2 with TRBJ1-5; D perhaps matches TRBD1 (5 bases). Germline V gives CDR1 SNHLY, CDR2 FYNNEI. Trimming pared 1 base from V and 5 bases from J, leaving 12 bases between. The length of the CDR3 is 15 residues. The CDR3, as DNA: TGTGCCAGCAGTGAAGAGTTGGGGCCCGATCAGCCCCAGCATTTT. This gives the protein CASSEELGPDQPQHF.

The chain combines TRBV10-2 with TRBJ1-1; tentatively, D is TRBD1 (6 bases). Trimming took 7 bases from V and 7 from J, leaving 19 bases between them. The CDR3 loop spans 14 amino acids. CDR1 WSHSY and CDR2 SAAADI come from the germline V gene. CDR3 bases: TGCGCCAGCACCGGACAGCAAGGGGTCGGTGAAGCTTTCTTT. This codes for CASTGQQGVGEAFF.

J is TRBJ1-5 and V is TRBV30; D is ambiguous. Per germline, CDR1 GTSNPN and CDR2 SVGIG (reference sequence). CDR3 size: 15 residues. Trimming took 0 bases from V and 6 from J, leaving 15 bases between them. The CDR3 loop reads CAWSVLGSDTQPQHF. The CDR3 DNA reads TGTGCCTGGAGTGTATTAGGGTCGGATACTCAGCCCCAGCATTTT.

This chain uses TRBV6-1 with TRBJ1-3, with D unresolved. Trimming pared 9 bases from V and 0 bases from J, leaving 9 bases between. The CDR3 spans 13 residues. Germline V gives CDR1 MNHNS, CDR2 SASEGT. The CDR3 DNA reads TGTGCCAGTACGGCACTCTCTGGAAACACCATATATTTT. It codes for CASTALSGNTIYF.

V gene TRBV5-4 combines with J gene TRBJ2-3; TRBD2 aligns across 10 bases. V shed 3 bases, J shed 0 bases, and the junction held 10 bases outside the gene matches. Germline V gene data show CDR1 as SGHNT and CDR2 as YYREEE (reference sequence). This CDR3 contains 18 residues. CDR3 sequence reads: CASSSKRGGGMSTDTQYF. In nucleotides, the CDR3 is TGTGCCAGCAGCTCGAAGCGGGGGGGAGGGATGAGCACAGATACGCAGTATTTT.

The CDR3 protein is CASSLADAAPRNEQFF. The CDR3 nucleotides are TGTGCCAGCAGCTTGGCCGACGCGGCCCCGCGGAATGAGCAGTTCTTC. V and J are TRBV5-6 and TRBJ2-1; D is uncertain. CDR3 length: 16 residues. Trimming took off 0 bases at V and 7 bases at J, with 17 bases between the two ends. The germline V gene encodes CDR1 SGHDT and CDR2 YYEEEE.

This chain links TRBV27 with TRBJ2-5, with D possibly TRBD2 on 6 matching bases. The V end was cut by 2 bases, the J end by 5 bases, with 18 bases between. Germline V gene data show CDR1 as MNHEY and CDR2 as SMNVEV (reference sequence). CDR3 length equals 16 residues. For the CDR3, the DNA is TGTGCCAGCAGTTTACGTCCCCGACTAGAGGTCGAGACCCAGTACTTC. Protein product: CASSLRPRLEVETQYF.

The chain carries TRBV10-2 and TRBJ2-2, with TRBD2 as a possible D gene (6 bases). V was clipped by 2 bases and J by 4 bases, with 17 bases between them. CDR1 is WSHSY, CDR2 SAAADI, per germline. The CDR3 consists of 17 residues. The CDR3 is CASSEIGGPRGTGELFF. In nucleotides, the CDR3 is TGCGCCAGCAGTGAGATTGGAGGGCCCCGGGGCACCGGGGAGCTGTTTTTT.

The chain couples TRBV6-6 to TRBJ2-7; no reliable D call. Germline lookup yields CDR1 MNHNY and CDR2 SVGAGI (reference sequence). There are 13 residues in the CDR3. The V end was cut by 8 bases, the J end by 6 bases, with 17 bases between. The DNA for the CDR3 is TGTGCCAGCCTTTCAACTGGTGCTGGCGAGCAGTACTTC. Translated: CASLSTGAGEQYF.

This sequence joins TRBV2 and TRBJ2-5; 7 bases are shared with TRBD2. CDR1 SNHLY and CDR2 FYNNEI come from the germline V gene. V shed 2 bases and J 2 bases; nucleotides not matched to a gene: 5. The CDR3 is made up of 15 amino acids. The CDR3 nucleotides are TGTGCCAGCAGTGAAATCGTCGGGGGGCAAGAGACCCAGTACTTC. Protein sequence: CASSEIVGGQETQYF.

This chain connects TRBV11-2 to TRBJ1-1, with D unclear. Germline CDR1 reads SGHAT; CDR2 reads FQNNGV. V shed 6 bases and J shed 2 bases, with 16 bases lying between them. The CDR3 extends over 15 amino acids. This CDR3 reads CASRPGGTPNTEAFF. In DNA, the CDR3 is TGTGCCAGCAGACCTGGAGGTACACCAAACACTGAAGCTTTCTTT.

The CDR3 DNA reads as TGTGCCAGCAGCTTAGTCGACCGGGACAGGGTGGGACTTAATGAAAAACTGTTTTTT. Amino acid sequence: CASSLVDRDRVGLNEKLFF. This chain uses TRBV7-9 with TRBJ1-4; the match to TRBD1 covers 9 bases. Germline V CDR1 and CDR2: SEHNR, FQNEAQ (reference sequence). With V trimmed by 1 base and J by 4 bases, 13 bases remained unmatched. The CDR3 has 19 residues.